The clone carrying this T cell receptor beta chain was recorded a few times. This sample was included in a study of blood T cell repertoires in COVID-19. About the research overall: Samples representing acute and convalescent COVID-19 were sourced from the United States, Italy and Spain. From T cells, B-cell-depleted T cells, or PBMCs came the material, which was cDNA or gDNA.

From germline, CDR1 is MNHEY and CDR2 SVGAGI. The CDR3 loop spans 14 amino acids. V lost 6 bases and J lost 4, with 13 bases in between. In the authors' methods: Estimated nucleated cell counts came from reference gene primer amplification. Some clones are missing from TCRdb's copy, which holds only in-frame ones; the method was immunoSEQ multiplex PCR. The V and J calls and the clone size are those of that table, but D and trimming were determined from the DNA. The data show about 84,000 clones, over 65% seen once. The rearrangement joins TRBV6-5 to TRBJ1-3; D perhaps matches TRBD1 (6 bases). This TCR was recovered from a man in his fifties or sixties with active or convalescent COVID-19. The sample was peripheral blood. The CDR3 sequence is CASSSGQHGNTIYF. For the CDR3, the DNA is TGTGCCAGCAGCTCCGGACAGCACGGAAACACCATATATTTT.